Listed below are T cell receptor beta chains from one sample, sequenced in a study of T cells expressing NK-cell markers. TCRdb derives one entry per CDR3 protein from the 5' RACE reads, leaving out DNA. The specimen's table records 350,000 to 450,000 distinct CDR3 sequences. The sequenced material came from blood T cells: a sorted CD56 or NKG2C T cell subset, CD4+ or CD8+ T cells, or bulk PBMC T cells (not recorded which). The source is a man between 18 and 69 years old in good health. The CDR3 runs from the conserved cysteine through the conserved F or W. Each record gives: J gene, V gene, CDR3 protein.

>TRBJ2-2|TRBV27
CASTLRDSGGFNTGELFF
>TRBJ2-7|TRBV6-1
CASLDATISYEQYF
>TRBJ1-6|TRBV6-5
CASSRDWSSYNSPLHF
>TRBJ1-6|TRBV12-3/TRBV12-4
CASSLAKGRGGSPLHF
>TRBJ1-6|TRBV28
CASSLYAGQTPLHF
>TRBJ2-1|TRBV7-8
CASRPRTSGGSSYNEQFF
>TRBJ1-1|TRBV7-3
CASSPGVLGTEAFF
>TRBJ2-5|TRBV7-8
CASSLLGLRWVTQYF
>TRBJ2-2|TRBV7-9
CASSRTPANTGELFF
>TRBJ1-1|TRBV21-1
CASSKRAFRGPEAFF
>TRBJ2-5|TRBV20-1
CSVPSRRRGQETQYF
>TRBJ2-5|TRBV5-6
CASSFVSGLPETQYF
>TRBJ2-1|TRBV5-1
CASSPNQGGGYNEQFF
>TRBJ2-3|TRBV7-2
CASSLGVGLKNTQYF
>TRBJ2-4|TRBV2
CASSSKGTLAKNIQYF
>TRBJ1-5|TRBV2
CASRDREWYQPQHF
>TRBJ2-3|TRBV6-5
CASSYLRGARSTDTQYF
>TRBJ2-3|TRBV6-1
CASNREGGAIDTQYF
>TRBJ1-2|TRBV27
CASTPGTGYLYGYTF
>TRBJ2-6|TRBV11-1
CASSSPGQPFSGANVLTF
>TRBJ1-1|TRBV4-1
CASRLWPDRENTEAFF
>TRBJ1-2|TRBV2
CASRGFGTYGYTF
>TRBJ1-3|TRBV12-3/TRBV12-4
CASRFRRNGNTIYF
>TRBJ2-3|TRBV20-1
CSARDPRVRQYF
>TRBJ2-2|TRBV29-1
CSVQRRTGTGELFF
>TRBJ2-1|TRBV12-3/TRBV12-4
CASSLGGVGSRQFF
>TRBJ2-5|TRBV5-1
CATNSGTYQETQYF
>TRBJ1-1|TRBV28
CASTDRVTEAFF
>TRBJ2-1|TRBV7-2
CASSSRDSPPQFF
>TRBJ2-3|TRBV6-1
CASRSTDFYSTDTQYF
>TRBJ1-2|TRBV2
CASSEQGASYGYTF
>TRBJ1-6|TRBV28
CASSLRDSPLHF
>TRBJ2-2|TRBV4-2
CASSQDLAGGASGELFF
>TRBJ1-5|TRBV29-1
CSVWAGNNQPQHF
>TRBJ1-2|TRBV29-1
CSVSNGVGYTF
>TRBJ1-1|TRBV3-1
CASSPDPGNTEAFF
>TRBJ2-3|TRBV18
CASSPDNLAGSTDTQYF
>TRBJ1-6|TRBV6-1
CASSGIRNSPLHF
>TRBJ2-3|TRBV5-1
CASSSGTTNTDTQYF
>TRBJ2-5|TRBV29-1
CSVSKLGGTSGGTQETQYF
>TRBJ2-5|TRBV10-3
CAISESPGGGETQYF
>TRBJ1-2|TRBV5-5
CASSLRDSPYGYTF
>TRBJ2-1|TRBV20-1
CSARVSGPYMEQFF
>TRBJ1-3|TRBV18
CASSPNRAGNTIYF
>TRBJ2-4|TRBV19
CASSLDGHLSNIQYF
>TRBJ2-3|TRBV29-1
CSVPQGAFLDTQYF
>TRBJ2-3|TRBV3-1
CASSQGGGLKGQYF
>TRBJ2-3|TRBV5-6
CASSLESLPRTQYF
>TRBJ1-2|TRBV5-1
CASSGGQVYGYTF
>TRBJ1-2|TRBV4-1
CASSQVRDSLLYGYTF
>TRBJ2-1|TRBV5-1
CASSSQGLQFF
>TRBJ2-3|TRBV29-1
CSALRGGDTQYF
>TRBJ1-6|TRBV6-1
CASSGSYFTYNSPLHF
>TRBJ2-3|TRBV5-1
CASSLVGVSTDTQYF
>TRBJ1-2|TRBV12-3/TRBV12-4
CASRRQGASANYGYTF
>TRBJ1-2|TRBV9
CASSVETGAGGVGYTF
>TRBJ2-3|TRBV9
CASSATGRVDTQYF
>TRBJ2-6|TRBV3-1
CASSQGGRGANVLTF
>TRBJ1-5|TRBV2
CASKRGERNQPQHF